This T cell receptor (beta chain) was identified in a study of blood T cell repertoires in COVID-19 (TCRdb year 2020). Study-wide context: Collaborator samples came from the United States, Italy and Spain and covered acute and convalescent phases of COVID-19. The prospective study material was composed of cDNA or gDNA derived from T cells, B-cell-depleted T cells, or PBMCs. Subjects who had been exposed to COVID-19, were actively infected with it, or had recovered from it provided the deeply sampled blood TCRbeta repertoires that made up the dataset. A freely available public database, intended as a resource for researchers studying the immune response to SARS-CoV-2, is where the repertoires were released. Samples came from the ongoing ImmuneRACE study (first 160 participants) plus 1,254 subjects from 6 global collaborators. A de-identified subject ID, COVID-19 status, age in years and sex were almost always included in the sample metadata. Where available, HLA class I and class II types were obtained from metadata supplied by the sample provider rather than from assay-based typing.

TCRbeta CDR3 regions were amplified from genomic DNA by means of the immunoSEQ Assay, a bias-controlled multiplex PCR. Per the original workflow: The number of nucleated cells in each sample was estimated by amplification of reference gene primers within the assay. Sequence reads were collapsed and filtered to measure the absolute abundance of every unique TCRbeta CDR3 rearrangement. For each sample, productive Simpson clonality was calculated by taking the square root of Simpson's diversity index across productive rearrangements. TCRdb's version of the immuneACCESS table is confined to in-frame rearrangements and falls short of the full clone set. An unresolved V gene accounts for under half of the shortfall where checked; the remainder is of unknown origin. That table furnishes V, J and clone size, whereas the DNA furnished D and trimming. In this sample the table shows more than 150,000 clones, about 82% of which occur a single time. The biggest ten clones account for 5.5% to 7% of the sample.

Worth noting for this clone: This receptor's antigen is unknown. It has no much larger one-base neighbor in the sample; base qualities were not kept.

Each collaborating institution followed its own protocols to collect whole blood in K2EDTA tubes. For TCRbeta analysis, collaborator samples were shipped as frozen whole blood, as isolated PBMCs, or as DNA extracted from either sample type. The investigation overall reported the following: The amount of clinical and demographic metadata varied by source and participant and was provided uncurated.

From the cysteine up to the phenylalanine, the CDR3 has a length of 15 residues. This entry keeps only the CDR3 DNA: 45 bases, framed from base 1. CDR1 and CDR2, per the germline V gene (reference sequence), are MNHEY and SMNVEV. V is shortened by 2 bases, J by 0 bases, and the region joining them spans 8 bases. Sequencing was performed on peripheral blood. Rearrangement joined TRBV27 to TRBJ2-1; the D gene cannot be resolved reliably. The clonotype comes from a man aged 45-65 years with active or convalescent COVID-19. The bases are TGTGCCAGCAGTTTAGATCCGAGCTCCTACAATGAGCAGTTCTTC. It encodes CASSLDPSSYNEQFF.